These T cell receptor beta chains were read from a single sample in a study of T-cell reconstitution after alpha-beta-depleted transplantation in children. Each CDR3 protein is one row after TCRdb ran MiXCR on the PCR reads. The data contain 150,000 to 200,000 distinct CDR3 sequences, around 5.9% of them singletons. The input for sequencing was PBMCs, taken before TCRalphabeta/CD19-depleted stem cell transplant. Every receptor here comes from a girl less than two years old with combined immunodeficiency, due to receive a stem cell transplant. The CDR3 runs from the conserved cysteine through the conserved F or W. A D gene is named only where the DNA matches it firmly. For some rows the clone size is stated as once, few or many, or as a class when expanded; others skip it.

clone size | D gene | J gene | V gene | CDR3 protein | CDR3 DNA
few | . | TRBJ2-1 | TRBV7-6 | CASSLDPPGISYNEQFF | TGTGCCAGCAGCTTAGACCCCCCGGGTATCTCCTACAATGAGCAGTTCTTC
. | . | TRBJ2-1 | TRBV6-4 | CASRAGMGEQFF | TGTGCCAGCCGTGCGGGTATGGGTGAGCAGTTCTTC
many | . | TRBJ2-2 | TRBV6-1 | CASRGPTGTGELFF | TGTGCCAGCAGAGGGCCCACGGGCACCGGGGAGCTGTTTTTT
many | . | TRBJ1-5 | TRBV18 | CASSPQGNQPQHF | TGTGCCAGCTCACCACAGGGAAATCAGCCCCAGCATTTT
many | . | TRBJ2-7 | TRBV4-1 | CASSHLTDEQYF | TGCGCCAGCAGCCACCTAACAGACGAGCAGTACTTC
many | . | TRBJ2-5 | TRBV2 | CASKWSEAGKGLETQYF | TGTGCCAGCAAATGGAGTGAGGCGGGAAAGGGGTTAGAGACCCAGTACTTC
few | TRBD2 | TRBJ2-3 | TRBV4-3 | CASSQEIAGGFRDTQYF | TGCGCCAGCAGCCAAGAGATTGCGGGAGGGTTTAGAGATACGCAGTATTTT
. | TRBD2 | TRBJ2-1 | TRBV7-3 | CASSLIWTSGLNEQFF | TGTGCCAGCAGCTTAATTTGGACTAGCGGTCTCAATGAGCAGTTCTTC
. | TRBD1 | TRBJ1-1 | TRBV4-3 | CASSQVVGQGAIEAFF | TGCGCCAGCAGCCAAGTCGTGGGGCAGGGGGCGATTGAAGCTTTCTTT
. | . | TRBJ1-3 | TRBV12-3/TRBV12-4 | CASSLGDARSGNTIYF | TGTGCCAGCAGTTTAGGGGACGCTCGCTCTGGAAACACCATATATTTT
many | . | TRBJ2-7 | TRBV20-1 | CSARRSGEQYF | TGCAGTGCAAGACGAAGCGGCGAGCAGTACTTC
many | TRBD2 | TRBJ2-6 | TRBV9 | CASSVGRLRLAGGPDSGANVLTF | TGTGCCAGCAGCGTAGGACGGCTCCGACTAGCGGGAGGGCCTGACTCTGGGGCCAACGTCCTGACTTTC
few | TRBD1 | TRBJ1-5 | TRBV18 | CASSPTGQGRQPQHF | TGTGCCAGCTCACCTACGGGACAGGGTAGACAGCCCCAGCATTTT
many | TRBD2 | TRBJ2-2 | TRBV10-2 | CATAVAGGPDTGELFF | TGCGCCACCGCGGTAGCGGGGGGGCCGGACACCGGGGAGCTGTTTTTT
many | . | TRBJ1-5 | TRBV12-3/TRBV12-4 | CASSLWRAERFSGNQPQHF | TGTGCCAGCAGTTTATGGCGCGCAGAGCGGTTCTCAGGCAATCAGCCCCAGCATTTT
many | . | TRBJ2-7 | TRBV29-1 | CSVEGAGRGLSYEQYF | TGCAGCGTTGAAGGGGCCGGCAGGGGACTATCCTACGAGCAGTACTTC
many | . | TRBJ2-7 | TRBV12-3/TRBV12-4 | CASSLASFRGNYEQYF | TGTGCCAGCAGTTTAGCCTCGTTTCGGGGGAACTACGAGCAGTACTTC
many | TRBD1 | TRBJ2-1 | TRBV29-1 | CSVTGTGDYNEQFF | TGCAGCGTTACCGGGACAGGGGACTACAATGAGCAGTTCTTC
many | TRBD1 | TRBJ2-7 | TRBV5-1 | CASSGDRGNDEQYF | TGCGCCAGCAGCGGGGACAGGGGGAATGACGAGCAGTACTTC
. | . | TRBJ2-4 | TRBV14 | CASSGRRTPNYPPSLIAKNIQYF | TGTGCCAGCAGCGGGCGGCGGACCCCCAATTACCCCCCCAGTCTCATAGCCAAAAACATTCAGTACTTC
. | . | TRBJ2-7 | TRBV7-6 | CASSTQRSYEQYF | TGTGCCAGCAGCACTCAACGCTCCTACGAGCAGTACTTC
many | TRBD2 | TRBJ2-7 | TRBV4-3 | CASSQGLFETSGRVYEQYF | TGCGCCAGCAGCCAAGGATTATTTGAGACTAGCGGGAGAGTGTACGAGCAGTACTTC
many | TRBD1 | TRBJ2-3 | TRBV12-3/TRBV12-4 | CASSFYPPDRVGDTQYF | TGTGCCAGCAGTTTCTACCCCCCCGACAGGGTCGGGGATACGCAGTATTTT
many | . | TRBJ2-4 | TRBV27 | CASSLIGSPNIQYF | TGTGCCAGCAGTTTGATTGGCAGCCCAAACATTCAGTACTTC
many | . | TRBJ1-2 | TRBV7-8 | CASSLSSQGGYTF | TGTGCCAGCAGCTTATCCTCGCAGGGTGGCTACACCTTC
many | . | TRBJ2-1 | TRBV7-2 | CASRKTPGPAYNEQFF | TGTGCCAGCAGGAAAACCCCGGGCCCAGCCTACAATGAGCAGTTCTTC
many | . | TRBJ2-7 | TRBV7-9 | CASSLDPRGIEQYF | TGTGCCAGCAGCTTAGACCCCCGAGGCATCGAGCAGTACTTC
many | . | TRBJ1-1 | TRBV12-3/TRBV12-4 | CASSSWRTEAFF | TGTGCCAGCAGCTCCTGGAGAACTGAAGCTTTCTTT
many | . | TRBJ2-5 | TRBV2 | CASSKDNQETQYF | TGTGCCAGCAGTAAAGACAACCAAGAGACCCAGTACTTC
. | . | TRBJ1-3 | TRBV6-5 | CASSYSHQVAGNTIYF | TGTGCCAGCAGTTACTCCCACCAGGTGGCTGGAAACACCATATATTTT
many | . | TRBJ1-1 | TRBV4-2 | CASSQGKLAFF | TGTGCCAGCAGCCAGGGAAAGTTAGCTTTCTTT
many | . | TRBJ2-1 | TRBV5-4 | CASRSRQVGVGEQFF | TGTGCCAGCCGGTCTCGACAGGTAGGAGTCGGGGAGCAGTTCTTC
many | . | TRBJ2-2 | TRBV7-6 | CASSFTGINTGELFF | TGTGCCAGCAGCTTTACCGGGATAAACACCGGGGAGCTGTTTTTT
many | . | TRBJ2-3 | TRBV28 | CASSSLFGPSRDTQYF | TGTGCCAGCAGTTCGCTATTCGGCCCCTCCCGAGATACGCAGTATTTT
many | . | TRBJ1-2 | TRBV7-2 | CASSLVGDGYTF | TGTGCCAGCAGCTTAGTCGGAGATGGCTACACCTTC
many | . | TRBJ2-1 | TRBV7-6 | CASSSRIWPVSSYNEQFF | TGTGCCAGCAGCTCCAGGATCTGGCCCGTGAGCTCCTACAATGAGCAGTTCTTC
. | . | TRBJ2-7 | TRBV11-3 | CASSLAGNYEQYF | TGTGCCAGCAGCTTAGCGGGTAACTACGAGCAGTACTTC
many | . | TRBJ1-1 | TRBV5-1 | CASSSTGNTEAFF | TGCGCCAGCAGTTCCACAGGGAACACTGAAGCTTTCTTT
many | TRBD2 | TRBJ2-1 | TRBV9 | CASNPSGSATYNEQFF | TGTGCCAGCAACCCTAGCGGGAGCGCCACCTACAATGAGCAGTTCTTC
many | TRBD2 | TRBJ2-3 | TRBV4-1 | CASSHPPTSADTQYF | TGCGCCAGCAGCCATCCCCCGACTAGCGCAGATACGCAGTATTTT
many | . | TRBJ2-7 | TRBV15 | CATSKSRDLTYEQYF | TGTGCCACCAGCAAATCCCGGGACCTAACCTACGAGCAGTACTTC
many | . | TRBJ2-3 | TRBV20-1 | CSARDNLSQYF | TGCAGTGCTAGAGATAATCTCTCGCAGTATTTT
many | . | TRBJ1-1 | TRBV4-2 | CASSGPYTDEAFF | TGTGCCAGCAGCGGGCCGTATACCGACGAAGCTTTCTTT
many | . | TRBJ2-5 | TRBV20-1 | CSASRTGFLETQYF | .
. | . | TRBJ2-5 | TRBV7-7 | CASSLGTALQTQYF | TGTGCCAGCAGCTTAGGGACAGCTCTACAGACCCAGTACTTC
many | . | TRBJ2-3 | TRBV20-1 | CSASNLRPDTQYF | TGCAGTGCTAGTAATCTTAGACCAGATACGCAGTATTTT
many | TRBD1 | TRBJ2-3 | TRBV7-6 | CASSLTWTGGTDTQYF | TGTGCCAGCAGCTTAACCTGGACAGGGGGCACAGATACGCAGTATTTT